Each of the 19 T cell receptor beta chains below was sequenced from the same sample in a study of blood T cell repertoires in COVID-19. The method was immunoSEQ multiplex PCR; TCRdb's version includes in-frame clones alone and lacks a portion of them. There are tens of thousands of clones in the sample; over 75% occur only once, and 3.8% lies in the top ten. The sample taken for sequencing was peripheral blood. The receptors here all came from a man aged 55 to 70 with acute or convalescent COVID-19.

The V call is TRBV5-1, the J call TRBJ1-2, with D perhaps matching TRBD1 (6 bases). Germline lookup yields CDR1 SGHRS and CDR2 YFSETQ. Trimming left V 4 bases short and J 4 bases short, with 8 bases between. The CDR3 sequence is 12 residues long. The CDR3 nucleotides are TGCGCCAGCAGCCCGGACAGCTATGGCTACACCTTC. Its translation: CASSPDSYGYTF.

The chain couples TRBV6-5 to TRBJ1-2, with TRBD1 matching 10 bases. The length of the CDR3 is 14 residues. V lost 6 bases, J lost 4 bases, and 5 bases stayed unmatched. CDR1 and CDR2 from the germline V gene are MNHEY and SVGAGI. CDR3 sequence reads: CASSGTGVGYGYTF. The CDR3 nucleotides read TGTGCCAGCAGCGGGACAGGGGTTGGCTATGGCTACACCTTC.

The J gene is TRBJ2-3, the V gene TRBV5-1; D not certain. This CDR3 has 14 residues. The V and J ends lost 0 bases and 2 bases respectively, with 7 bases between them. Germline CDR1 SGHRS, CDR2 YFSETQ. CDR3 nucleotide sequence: TGCGCCAGCAGCTTGGTTGCTAACACAGATACGCAGTATTTT. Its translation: CASSLVANTDTQYF.

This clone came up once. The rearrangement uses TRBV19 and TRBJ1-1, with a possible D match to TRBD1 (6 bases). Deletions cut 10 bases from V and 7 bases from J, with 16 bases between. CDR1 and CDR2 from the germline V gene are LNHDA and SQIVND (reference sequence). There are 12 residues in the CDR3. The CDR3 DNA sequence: TGTGCCACCAGGGGTACCGGGGTTGAAGCTTTCTTT. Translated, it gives CATRGTGVEAFF. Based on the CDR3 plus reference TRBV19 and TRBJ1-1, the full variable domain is DGGITQSPKYLFRKEGQNVTLSCEQNLNHDAMYWYRQDPGQGLRLIYYSQIVNDFQKGDIAEGYSVSREKKESFPLTVTSAQKNPTAFYLCATRGTGVEAFFGQGTRLTVV.

For the CDR3, the DNA is TGTGCCAGCAGCCCCGGCCAGACAGGCTACGAGCAGTACTTC. Protein sequence: CASSPGQTGYEQYF. The gene calls are TRBV11-2 and TRBJ2-7; D is perhaps TRBD1 (6 bases). Trimming pared 5 bases from V and 3 bases from J, leaving 14 bases between. The CDR3 runs 14 residues. The germline CDR1 and CDR2 sequences are SGHAT and FQNNGV.

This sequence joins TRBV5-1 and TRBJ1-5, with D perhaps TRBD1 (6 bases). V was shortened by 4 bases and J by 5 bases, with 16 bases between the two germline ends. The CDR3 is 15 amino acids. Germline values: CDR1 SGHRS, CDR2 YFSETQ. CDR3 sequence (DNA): TGCGCCAGCAGCCTCGGGCCCACAGGGCATCAGCCCCAGCATTTT. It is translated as CASSLGPTGHQPQHF.

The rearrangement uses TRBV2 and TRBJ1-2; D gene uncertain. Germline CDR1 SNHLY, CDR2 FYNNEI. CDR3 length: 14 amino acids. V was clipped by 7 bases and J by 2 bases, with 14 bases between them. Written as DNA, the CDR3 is TGTGCCAGCACTTCCCGTGGCACCAACTATGGCTACACCTTC. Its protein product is CASTSRGTNYGYTF.

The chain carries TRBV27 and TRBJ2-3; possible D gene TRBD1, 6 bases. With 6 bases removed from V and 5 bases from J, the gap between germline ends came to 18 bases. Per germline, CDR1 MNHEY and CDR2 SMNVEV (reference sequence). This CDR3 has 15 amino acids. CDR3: CASRSQGFFIDTQYF. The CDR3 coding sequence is TGTGCCAGCAGGAGTCAGGGGTTCTTTATAGATACGCAGTATTTT.

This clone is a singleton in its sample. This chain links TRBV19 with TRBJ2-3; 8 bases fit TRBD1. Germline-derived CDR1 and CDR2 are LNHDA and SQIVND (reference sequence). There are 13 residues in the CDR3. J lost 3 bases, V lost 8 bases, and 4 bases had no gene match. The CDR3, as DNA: TGTGCCAGTGGACAGGGTGGTACAGATACGCAGTATTTT. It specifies CASGQGGTDTQYF.

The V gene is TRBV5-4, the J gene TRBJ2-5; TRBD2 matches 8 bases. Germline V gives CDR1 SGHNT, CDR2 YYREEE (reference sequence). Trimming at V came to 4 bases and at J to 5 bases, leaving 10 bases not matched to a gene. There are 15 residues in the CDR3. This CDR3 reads CASSLPGGSGETQYF. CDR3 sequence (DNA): TGTGCCAGCAGCCTGCCGGGGGGGAGCGGGGAGACCCAGTACTTC.

CDR3 in amino acids: CASSPHRGGAGETQYF. The CDR3 DNA reads TGTGCCAGCAGCCCTCACCGCGGGGGGGCCGGAGAGACCCAGTACTTC. V usage is TRBV9 and J usage is TRBJ2-5; 9 bases align to TRBD2. The CDR3 runs 16 residues. V trimming: 4 bases; J trimming: 4 bases; junction bases outside the gene matches: 11. Germline V gives CDR1 SGDLS, CDR2 YYNGEE.

In DNA, the CDR3 is TGTGCCAGTAGTCAGGGGCAGGGCCTAAACACTGAAGCTTTCTTT. Its translation is CASSQGQGLNTEAFF. The chain joins TRBV19 to TRBJ1-1; TRBD1 is a possible D gene (6 bases). Germline V gene sequence: CDR1 LNHDA, CDR2 SQIVND (reference sequence). The V end was cut by 5 bases, the J end by 2 bases, with 15 bases between. The CDR3 contains 15 residues.

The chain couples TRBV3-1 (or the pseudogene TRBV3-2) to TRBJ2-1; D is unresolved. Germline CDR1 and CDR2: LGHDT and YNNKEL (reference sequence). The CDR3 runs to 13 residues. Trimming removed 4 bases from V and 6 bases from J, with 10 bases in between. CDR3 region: CASSPPSGNEQFF. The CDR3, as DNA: TGTGCCAGCAGCCCCCCCAGTGGCAATGAGCAGTTCTTC.

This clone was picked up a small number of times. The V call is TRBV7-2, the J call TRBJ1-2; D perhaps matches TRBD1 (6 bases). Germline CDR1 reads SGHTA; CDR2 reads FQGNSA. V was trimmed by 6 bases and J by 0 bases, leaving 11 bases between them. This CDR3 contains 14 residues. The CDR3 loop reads CASRRDNSNYGYTF. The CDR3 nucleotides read TGTGCCAGCAGACGGGACAACTCTAACTATGGCTACACCTTC.

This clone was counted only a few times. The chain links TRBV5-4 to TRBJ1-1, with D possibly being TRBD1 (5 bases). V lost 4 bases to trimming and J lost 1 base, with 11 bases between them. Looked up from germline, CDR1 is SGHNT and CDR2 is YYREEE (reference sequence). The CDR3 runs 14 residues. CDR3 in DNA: TGTGCCAGCAGCGGAACGACAGAGAACACTGAAGCTTTCTTT. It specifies CASSGTTENTEAFF.

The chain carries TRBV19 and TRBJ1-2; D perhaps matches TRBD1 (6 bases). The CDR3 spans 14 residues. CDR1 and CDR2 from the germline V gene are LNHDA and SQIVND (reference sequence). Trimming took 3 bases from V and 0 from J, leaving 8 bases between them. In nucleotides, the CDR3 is TGTGCCAGTAGTATGCAGGGGCCTAACTATGGCTACACCTTC. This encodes CASSMQGPNYGYTF.

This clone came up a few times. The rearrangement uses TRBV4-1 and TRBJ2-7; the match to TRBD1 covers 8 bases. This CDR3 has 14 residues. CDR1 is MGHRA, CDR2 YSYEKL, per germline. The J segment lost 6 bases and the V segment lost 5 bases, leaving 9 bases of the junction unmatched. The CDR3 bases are TGCGCCAGCAGCGATCCAGGGGGCTGGGGCGAGCAGTACTTC. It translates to CASSDPGGWGEQYF.

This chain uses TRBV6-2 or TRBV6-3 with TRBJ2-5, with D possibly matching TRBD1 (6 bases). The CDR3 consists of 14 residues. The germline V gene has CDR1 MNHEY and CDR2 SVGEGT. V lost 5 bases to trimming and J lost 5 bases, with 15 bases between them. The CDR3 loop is CASSQQGRGETQYF. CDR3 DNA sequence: TGTGCCAGCAGTCAACAGGGACGCGGGGAGACCCAGTACTTC.

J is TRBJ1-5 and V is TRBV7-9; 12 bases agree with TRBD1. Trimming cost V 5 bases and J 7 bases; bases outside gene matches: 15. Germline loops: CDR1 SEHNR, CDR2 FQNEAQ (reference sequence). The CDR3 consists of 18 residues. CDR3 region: CASSGEDGDRGLGQPQHF. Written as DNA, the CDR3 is TGTGCCAGCAGCGGAGAAGATGGGGACAGGGGGCTGGGGCAGCCCCAGCATTTT.